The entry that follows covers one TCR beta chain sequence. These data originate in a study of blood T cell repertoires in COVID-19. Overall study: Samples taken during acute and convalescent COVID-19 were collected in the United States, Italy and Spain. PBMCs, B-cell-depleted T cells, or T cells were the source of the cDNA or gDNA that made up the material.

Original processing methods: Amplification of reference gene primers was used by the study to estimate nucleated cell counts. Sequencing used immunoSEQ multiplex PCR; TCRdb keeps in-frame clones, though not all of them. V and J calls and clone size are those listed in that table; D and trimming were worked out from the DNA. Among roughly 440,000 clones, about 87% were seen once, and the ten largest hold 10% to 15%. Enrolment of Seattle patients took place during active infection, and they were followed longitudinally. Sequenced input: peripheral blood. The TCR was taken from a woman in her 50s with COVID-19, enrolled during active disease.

The CDR3 bases are TGTGCCACCAACCAGAGGCTCGGAAACACCATATATTTT. Translating gives CATNQRLGNTIYF. The rearrangement uses TRBV19 and TRBJ1-3; D gene ambiguous. V was trimmed by 10 bases and J by 4 bases, leaving 14 bases between them. This CDR3 is built from 13 residues. Germline loops: CDR1 LNHDA, CDR2 SQIVND (reference sequence).